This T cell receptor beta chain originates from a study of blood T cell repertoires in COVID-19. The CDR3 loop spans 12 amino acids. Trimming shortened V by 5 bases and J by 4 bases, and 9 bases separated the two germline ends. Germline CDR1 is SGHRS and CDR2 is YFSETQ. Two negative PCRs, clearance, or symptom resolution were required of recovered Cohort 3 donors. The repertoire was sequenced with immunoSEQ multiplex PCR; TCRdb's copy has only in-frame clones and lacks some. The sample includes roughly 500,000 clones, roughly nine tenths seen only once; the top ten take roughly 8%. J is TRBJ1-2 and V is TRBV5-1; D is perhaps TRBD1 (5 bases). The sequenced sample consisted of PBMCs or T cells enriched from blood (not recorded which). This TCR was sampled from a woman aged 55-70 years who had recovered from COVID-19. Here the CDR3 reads CASRGGGYGYTF. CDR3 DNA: TGCGCCAGCAGGGGGGGTGGCTATGGCTACACCTTC. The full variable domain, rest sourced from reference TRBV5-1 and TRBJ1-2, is KAGVTQTPRYLIKTRGQQVTLSCSPISGHRSVSWYQQTPGQGLQFLFEYFSETQRNKGNFPGRFSGRQFSNSRSEMNVSTLELGDSALYLCASRGGGYGYTFGSGTRLTVV.